A selection of T cell receptor beta chains follows, all from one sample in a study of blood T cell repertoires in COVID-19. TCRdb's copy holds only in-frame clones and misses some; the assay was immunoSEQ multiplex PCR. Among roughly 140,000 clones listed, 84% were seen once. Input material: PBMCs or T cells enriched from blood (not recorded which). These receptors all come from a woman in her forties or fifties who had been exposed to COVID-19. The CDR3 runs from the conserved cysteine through the conserved F or W. Fields, in order: J gene, clone size, V gene, D gene, CDR3 DNA, CDR3 protein. A D gene is named only where the DNA matches it firmly. The size entry is marked missing in some rows and otherwise reads once, few, many or a size class.

TRBJ2-5 - TRBV9 TRBD2 TGTGCCAGCAGCGCTTTAGCGGGGGGTTCCCAAGAGACCCAGTACTTC CASSALAGGSQETQYF
TRBJ2-5 - TRBV30 - TGTGCCTGGAGTGTACGAGGGGGAGAGACCCAGTACTTC CAWSVRGGETQYF
TRBJ2-6 - TRBV21-1 - TGTGCCTTCTTGGGGGACAGGGGTTCACCTAGGGCCAACGTCCTGACTTTC CAFLGDRGSPRANVLTF
TRBJ1-2 - TRBV18 TRBD1 TGTGCCAGCTCACCAACCGTCGTTAGGACAGGGGGAGGTGGCTACACCTTC CASSPTVVRTGGGGYTF
TRBJ2-2 - TRBV28 TRBD1 TGTGCCAGCAGTTTAGGGCAGGGGGACACCGGGGAGCTGTTTTTT CASSLGQGDTGELFF
TRBJ2-7 - TRBV19 TRBD2 TGTGCCAGTAGTATAGGGGCGGGAGGACTCTACGAGCAGTACTTC CASSIGAGGLYEQYF
TRBJ2-7 - TRBV19 TRBD1 TGTGCCAGTAGCCACAGGGGATCTCCCTACGAGCAGTACTTC CASSHRGSPYEQYF
TRBJ1-2 - TRBV4-2 - TGTGCCAGCAGCCAAGAGACAGCGTATTTCTATGGCTACACCTTC CASSQETAYFYGYTF
TRBJ1-1 - TRBV9 TRBD1 TGTGCCAGCAGCGCGGTCGGGACAGCGAACACTGAAGCTTTCTTT CASSAVGTANTEAFF
TRBJ2-1 - TRBV7-2 TRBD2 TGTGCCAGCAGCTTATACGCTACGGGGGGGTCCAATGAGCAGTTCTTC CASSLYATGGSNEQFF
TRBJ1-2 few TRBV25-1 TRBD1 TGTGCCAGCAACACCGGGACAGGGATTTTATTC CASNTGTGILF
TRBJ1-3 - TRBV7-2 - TGTGCCAGCAGCCTTCGGGACACACCGCCGCTGTCTGGAAACACCATATATTTT CASSLRDTPPLSGNTIYF
TRBJ1-4 few TRBV6-5 - TGTGCCAGCAGCATACAGTGGGGAGATAATGAAAAACTGTTTTTT CASSIQWGDNEKLFF
TRBJ1-2 - TRBV3-1/TRBV3-2 - TGTGCCAGCAGCCAGGGCTCTGGCTACACCTTC CASSQGSGYTF
TRBJ2-7 - TRBV13 - TGTGCCAGCAGCCACAGAACAGGATCGGGCTACGAGCAGTACTTC CASSHRTGSGYEQYF
TRBJ2-7 - TRBV20-1 TRBD2 TGCAGTGCTAGTCCGGTAGCGGGAGGGCTAGGGTCCTACGAGCAGTACTTC CSASPVAGGLGSYEQYF
TRBJ2-7 few TRBV10-2 TRBD2 TGCGCCAGCAGTGAGTCCCTCCGCGGGGGGTCGAGGACTAACGAGCAGTACTTC CASSESLRGGSRTNEQYF
TRBJ1-5 - TRBV19 - TGTGCCAGTAGTATAGTCCCTCATCAGCCCCAGCATTTT CASSIVPHQPQHF
TRBJ2-1 - TRBV6-1 TRBD2 TGTGCCAGCAGTTCTGAGCGGGACTACAATGAGCAGTTCTTC CASSSERDYNEQFF
TRBJ2-7 - TRBV24-1 TRBD2 TGTGCCACCAGTGGGGAGCGGGGAGGATCCTACGAGCAGTACTTC CATSGERGGSYEQYF
TRBJ1-4 - TRBV11-1 TRBD1 TGTGCCAGCAGCCCGCAAGGGGACAGGGATGGAGAAAAACTGTTTTTT CASSPQGDRDGEKLFF
TRBJ2-7 - TRBV18 TRBD2 TGTGCCAGCTCACCGACTAGCGGGAGGGCCCGCTCCTACGAGCAGTACTTC CASSPTSGRARSYEQYF
TRBJ1-2 - TRBV6-1 - TGTGCCAGCAGTGAAAGGGGTGGGCAGGGCTACACCTTC CASSERGGQGYTF
TRBJ2-7 - TRBV5-8 TRBD1 TGTGCCAGCAGCAATACCCGGGACAGGGTCCTCTACGAGCAGTACTTC CASSNTRDRVLYEQYF
TRBJ2-3 - TRBV7-9 TRBD1 TGTGCCAGCAGCCTACCGGGACAGGGGGGCACAGATACGCAGTATTTT CASSLPGQGGTDTQYF
TRBJ2-1 - TRBV6-2/TRBV6-3 TRBD2 TGTGCCAGCAGTTCGGGGACTAGTGTCGATGAGCAGTTCTTC CASSSGTSVDEQFF
TRBJ1-6 - TRBV7-9 - TGTGCCAGCAGCTTATCAACAGGGCCAAATTCACCCCTCCACTTT CASSLSTGPNSPLHF
TRBJ2-5 - TRBV7-2 - TGTGCCAGCAGCCCTGGCCCCACTAGAGCGGACCAAGAGACCCAGTACTTC CASSPGPTRADQETQYF
TRBJ1-5 once TRBV7-2 TRBD1 TGTGCCAGCACCGTGACAGGGAATCAGCCCCAGCATTTT CASTVTGNQPQHF
TRBJ2-3 - TRBV5-1 TRBD2 TGCGCCAGCAGCTTGAGGCGGGAGGGGCGCACAGATACGCAGTATTTT CASSLRREGRTDTQYF
TRBJ1-2 - TRBV18 - TGTGCCAGCTCACCTGTGACAGGAACCGGGCTTGACTATGGCTACACCTTC CASSPVTGTGLDYGYTF
TRBJ2-1 - TRBV10-3 - TGTGCCATCAGTGACAGGGGCGGCTACAATGAGCAGTTCTTC CAISDRGGYNEQFF
TRBJ2-3 - TRBV14 TRBD1 TGTGCCAGCAGACGTACAGGGGACGCAGATACGCAGTATTTT CASRRTGDADTQYF
TRBJ2-2 few TRBV7-3 - TGTGCCAGCAGCCCGTATTTGAGGACGAACACCGGGGAGCTGTTTTTT CASSPYLRTNTGELFF
TRBJ2-1 - TRBV18 TRBD2 TGTGCCAGCTCACGCCTAGCGGGGGTCGATGAGCAGTTCTTC CASSRLAGVDEQFF
TRBJ2-5 - TRBV7-9 - TGTGCCAGCAGCTTAGCCGCGGGGCCGGGGACCCAGTACTTC CASSLAAGPGTQYF
TRBJ1-4 - TRBV25-1 TRBD1 TGTGCCAGCAGTGAGCCCGGACAGGGGAGGGAACTGTTTTTT CASSEPGQGRELFF
TRBJ2-2 - TRBV3-1/TRBV3-2 TRBD1 TGTGCCAGCAGCAGACAGGGGGTTTCTCCCGGGGAGCTGTTTTTT CASSRQGVSPGELFF
TRBJ1-5 - TRBV5-5 TRBD1 TGTGCCAGCAGCCAGGGGGCGGACCAGCCCCAGCATTTT CASSQGADQPQHF
TRBJ1-4 - TRBV12-5 - TGTGCTAGTGGCCCATCTAGGGGGTTTGAAAAACTGTTTTTT CASGPSRGFEKLFF
TRBJ2-2 once TRBV11-3 TRBD1 TGTGCCAGCAGCGACCGGGACAGGGGAAGTACCGGGGAGCTGTTTTTT CASSDRDRGSTGELFF
TRBJ2-2 - TRBV3-1/TRBV3-2 TRBD1 TGTGCCAGCAGCCCCAGGGGGAGAAGCACCGGGGAGCTGTTTTTT CASSPRGRSTGELFF